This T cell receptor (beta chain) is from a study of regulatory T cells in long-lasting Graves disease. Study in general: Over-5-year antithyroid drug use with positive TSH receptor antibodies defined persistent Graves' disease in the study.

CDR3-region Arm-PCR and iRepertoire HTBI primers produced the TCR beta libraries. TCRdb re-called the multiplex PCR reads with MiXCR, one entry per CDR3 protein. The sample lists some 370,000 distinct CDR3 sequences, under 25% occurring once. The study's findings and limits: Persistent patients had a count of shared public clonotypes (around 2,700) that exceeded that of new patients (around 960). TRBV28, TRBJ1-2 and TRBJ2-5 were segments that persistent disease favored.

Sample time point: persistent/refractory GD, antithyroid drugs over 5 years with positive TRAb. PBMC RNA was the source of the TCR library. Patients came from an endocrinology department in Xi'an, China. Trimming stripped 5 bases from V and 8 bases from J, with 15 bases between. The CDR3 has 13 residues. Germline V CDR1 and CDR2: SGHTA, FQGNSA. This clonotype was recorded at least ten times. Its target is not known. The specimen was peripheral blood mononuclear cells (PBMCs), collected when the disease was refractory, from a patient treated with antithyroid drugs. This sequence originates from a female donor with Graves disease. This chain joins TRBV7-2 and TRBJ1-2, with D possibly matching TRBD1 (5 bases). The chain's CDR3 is CASSPRRVGGYTF. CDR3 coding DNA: TGTGCCAGCAGCCCCCGCAGGGTCGGAGGCTACACCTTC.